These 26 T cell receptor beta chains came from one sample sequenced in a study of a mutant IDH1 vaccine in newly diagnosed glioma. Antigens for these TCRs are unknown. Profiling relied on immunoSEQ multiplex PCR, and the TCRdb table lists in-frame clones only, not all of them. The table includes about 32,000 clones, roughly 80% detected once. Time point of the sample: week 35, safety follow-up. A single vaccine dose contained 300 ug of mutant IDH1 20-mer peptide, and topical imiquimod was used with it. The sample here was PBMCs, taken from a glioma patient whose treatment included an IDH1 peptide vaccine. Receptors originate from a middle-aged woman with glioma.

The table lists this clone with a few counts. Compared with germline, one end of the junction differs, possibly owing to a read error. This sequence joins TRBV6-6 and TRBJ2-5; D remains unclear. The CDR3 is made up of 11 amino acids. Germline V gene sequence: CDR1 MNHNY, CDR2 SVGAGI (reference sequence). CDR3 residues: CASSSQGTQYF. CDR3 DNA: TGTGCCAGCAGTTCCCAAGGGACCCAGTACTTC.

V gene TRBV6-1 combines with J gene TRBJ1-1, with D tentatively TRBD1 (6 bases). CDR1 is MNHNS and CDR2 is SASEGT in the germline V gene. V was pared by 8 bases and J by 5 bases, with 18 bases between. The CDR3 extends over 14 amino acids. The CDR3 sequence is CASDRGQGRTEAFF. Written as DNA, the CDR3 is TGTGCCAGCGACCGGGGGCAGGGGCGAACTGAAGCTTTCTTT.

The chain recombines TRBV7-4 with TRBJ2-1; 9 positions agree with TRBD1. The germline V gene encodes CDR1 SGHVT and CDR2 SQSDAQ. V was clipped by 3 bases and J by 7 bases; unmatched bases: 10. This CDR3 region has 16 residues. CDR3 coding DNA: TGTGCCAGCAGCTTCCGAACAGGGGGCTCAGGTAATGAGCAGTTCTTC. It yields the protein CASSFRTGGSGNEQFF.

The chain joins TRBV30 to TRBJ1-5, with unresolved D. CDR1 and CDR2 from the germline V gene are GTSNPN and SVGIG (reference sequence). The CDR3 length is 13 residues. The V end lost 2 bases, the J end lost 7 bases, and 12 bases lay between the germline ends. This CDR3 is CAWSIPPGQPQHF. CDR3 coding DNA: TGTGCCTGGAGTATCCCCCCGGGGCAGCCCCAGCATTTT.

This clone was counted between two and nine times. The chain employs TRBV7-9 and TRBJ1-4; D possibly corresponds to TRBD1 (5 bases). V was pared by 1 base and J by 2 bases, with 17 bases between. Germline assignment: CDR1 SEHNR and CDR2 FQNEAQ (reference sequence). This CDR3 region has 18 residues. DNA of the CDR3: TGTGCCAGCAGCTTAGGCCCCGGATGGGCAGGGACTAATGAAAAACTGTTTTTT. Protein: CASSLGPGWAGTNEKLFF.

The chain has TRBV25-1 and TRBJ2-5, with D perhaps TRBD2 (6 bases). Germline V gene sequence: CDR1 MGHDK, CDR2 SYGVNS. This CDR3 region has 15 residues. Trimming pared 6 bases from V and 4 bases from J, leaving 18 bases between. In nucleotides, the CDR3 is TGTGCCAGCAGCGGGGACTCTCGAGTAGGAGAGACCCAGTACTTC. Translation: CASSGDSRVGETQYF.

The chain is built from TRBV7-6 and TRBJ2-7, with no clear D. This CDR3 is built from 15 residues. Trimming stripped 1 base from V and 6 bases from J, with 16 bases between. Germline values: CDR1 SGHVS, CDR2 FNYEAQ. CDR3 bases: TGTGCCAGCAGCTTAGGTAGTCCGGGCAATGGCGAGCAGTACTTC. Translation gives CASSLGSPGNGEQYF.

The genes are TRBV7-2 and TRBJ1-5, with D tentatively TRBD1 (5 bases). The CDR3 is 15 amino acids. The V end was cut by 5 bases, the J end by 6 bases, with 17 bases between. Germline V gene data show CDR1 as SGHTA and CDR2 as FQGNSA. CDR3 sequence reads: CASSPGTRESQPQHF. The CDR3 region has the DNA TGTGCCAGCAGCCCTGGGACCCGGGAAAGTCAGCCCCAGCATTTT.

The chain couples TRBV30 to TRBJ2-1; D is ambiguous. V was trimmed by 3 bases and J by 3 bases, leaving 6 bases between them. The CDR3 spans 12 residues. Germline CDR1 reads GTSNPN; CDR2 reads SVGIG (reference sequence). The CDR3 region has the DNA TGTGCCTGGAGACAGTACTACAATGAGCAGTTCTTC. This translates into CAWRQYYNEQFF.

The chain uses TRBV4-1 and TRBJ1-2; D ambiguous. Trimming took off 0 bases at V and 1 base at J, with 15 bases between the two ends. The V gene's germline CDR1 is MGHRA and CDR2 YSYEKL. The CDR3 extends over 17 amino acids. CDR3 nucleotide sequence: TGCGCCAGCAGCCAAGAGGGCGCAGGCACGGGTAACTATGGCTACACCTTC. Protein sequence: CASSQEGAGTGNYGYTF.

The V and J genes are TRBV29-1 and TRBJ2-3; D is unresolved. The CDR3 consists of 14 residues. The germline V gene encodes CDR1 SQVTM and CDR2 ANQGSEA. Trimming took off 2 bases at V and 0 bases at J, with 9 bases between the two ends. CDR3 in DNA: TGCAGCGTTGAAAAATCCGAGAGCACAGATACGCAGTATTTT. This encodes CSVEKSESTDTQYF.

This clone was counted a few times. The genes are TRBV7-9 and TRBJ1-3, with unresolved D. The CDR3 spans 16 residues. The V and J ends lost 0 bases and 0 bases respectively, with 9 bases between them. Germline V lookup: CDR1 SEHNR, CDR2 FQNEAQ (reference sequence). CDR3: CASSLAGSYSGNTIYF. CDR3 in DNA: TGTGCCAGCAGCTTAGCAGGGTCGTACTCTGGAAACACCATATATTTT.

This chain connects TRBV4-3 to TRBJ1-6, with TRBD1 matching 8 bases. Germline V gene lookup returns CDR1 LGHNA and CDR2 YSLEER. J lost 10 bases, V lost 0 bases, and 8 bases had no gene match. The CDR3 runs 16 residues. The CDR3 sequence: CASSQDQRTGTSPLHF. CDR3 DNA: TGCGCCAGCAGCCAAGATCAAAGGACAGGGACCTCACCCCTCCACTTT.

The CDR3 reads CASSSGTSGGQGQFF. In DNA, the CDR3 is TGTGCCAGCAGCTCCGGGACTAGCGGGGGGCAGGGTCAGTTCTTC. This chain joins TRBV7-2 and TRBJ2-1; 15 bases fit TRBD2. J lost 13 bases, V lost 4 bases, and 8 bases had no gene match. Germline CDR1 and CDR2: SGHTA and FQGNSA. The CDR3 runs to 15 residues.

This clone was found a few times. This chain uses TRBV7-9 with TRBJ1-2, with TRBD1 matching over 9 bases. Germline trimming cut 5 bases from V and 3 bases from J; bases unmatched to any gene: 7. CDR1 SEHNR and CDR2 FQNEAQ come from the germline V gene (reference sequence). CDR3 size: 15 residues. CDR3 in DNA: TGTGCCAGCAGCATCCGTGGACAGGGGTACTATGGCTACACCTTC. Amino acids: CASSIRGQGYYGYTF.

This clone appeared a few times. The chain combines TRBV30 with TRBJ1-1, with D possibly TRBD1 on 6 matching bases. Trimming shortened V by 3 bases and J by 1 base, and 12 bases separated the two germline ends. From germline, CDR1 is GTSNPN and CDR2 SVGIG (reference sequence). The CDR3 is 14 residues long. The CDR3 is CAWSPGQSNTEAFF. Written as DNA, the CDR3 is TGTGCCTGGAGCCCGGGACAATCGAACACTGAAGCTTTCTTT.

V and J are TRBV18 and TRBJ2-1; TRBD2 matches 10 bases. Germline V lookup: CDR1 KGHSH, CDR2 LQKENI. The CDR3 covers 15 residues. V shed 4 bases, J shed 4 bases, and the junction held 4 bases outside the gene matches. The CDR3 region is CASSQLAGPYNEQFF. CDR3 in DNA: TGTGCCAGCTCACAACTAGCGGGGCCTTACAATGAGCAGTTCTTC. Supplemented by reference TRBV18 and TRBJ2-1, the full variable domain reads NAGVMQNPRHLVRRRGQEARLRCSPMKGHSHVYWYRQLPEEGLKFMVYLQKENIIDESGMPKERFSAEFPKEGPSILRIQQVVRGDSAAYFCASSQLAGPYNEQFFGPGTRLTVL.

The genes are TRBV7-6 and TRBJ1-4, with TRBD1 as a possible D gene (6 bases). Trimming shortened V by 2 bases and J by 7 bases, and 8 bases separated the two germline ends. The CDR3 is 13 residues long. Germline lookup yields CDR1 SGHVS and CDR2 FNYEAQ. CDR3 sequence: CASSLRQAEKLFF. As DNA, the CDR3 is TGTGCCAGCAGCTTAAGACAGGCTGAAAAACTGTTTTTT.

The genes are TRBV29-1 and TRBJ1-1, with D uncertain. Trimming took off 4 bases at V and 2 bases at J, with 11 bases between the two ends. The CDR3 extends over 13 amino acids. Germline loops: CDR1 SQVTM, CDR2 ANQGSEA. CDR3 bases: TGCAGCGTTGTTCGGGCGGTAAACACTGAAGCTTTCTTT. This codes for CSVVRAVNTEAFF.

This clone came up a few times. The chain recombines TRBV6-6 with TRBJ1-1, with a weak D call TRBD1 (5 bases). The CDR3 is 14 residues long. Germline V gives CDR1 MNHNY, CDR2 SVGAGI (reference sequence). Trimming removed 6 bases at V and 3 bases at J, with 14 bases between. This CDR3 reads CASRRDGSYTEAFF. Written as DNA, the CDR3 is TGTGCCAGCAGAAGGGACGGATCCTACACTGAAGCTTTCTTT.

CDR3 sequence: CASSPGTTSGDTQYF. The CDR3 bases are TGTGCCAGCAGTCCCGGGACTACCAGCGGAGATACGCAGTATTTT. The V gene is TRBV6-6, the J gene TRBJ2-3; 7 bases line up with TRBD2. The junction had 10 bases not matched to a gene; V was cut back by 5 bases and J by 5 bases. The germline CDR1 and CDR2 sequences are MNHNY and SVGAGI (reference sequence). The CDR3 contains 15 residues.

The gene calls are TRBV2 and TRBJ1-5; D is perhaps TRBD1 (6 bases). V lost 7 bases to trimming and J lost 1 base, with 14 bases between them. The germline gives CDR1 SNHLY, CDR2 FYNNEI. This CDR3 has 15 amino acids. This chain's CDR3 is CASINHRDSNQPQHF. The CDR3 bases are TGTGCCAGCATCAACCACAGGGACAGCAATCAGCCCCAGCATTTT.

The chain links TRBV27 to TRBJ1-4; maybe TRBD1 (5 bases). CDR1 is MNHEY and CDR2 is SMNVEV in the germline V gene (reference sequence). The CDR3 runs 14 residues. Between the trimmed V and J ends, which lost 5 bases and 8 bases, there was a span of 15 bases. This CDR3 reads CASSPGGGLEKLFF. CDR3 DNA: TGTGCCAGCAGTCCGGGGGGAGGCCTAGAAAAACTGTTTTTT.

CDR3 bases: TGCGCCAGCAGCTTGGGGGACAGGGTTAATTCACCCCTCCACTTT. Its translation: CASSLGDRVNSPLHF. This chain connects TRBV5-1 to TRBJ1-6, with 9 bases fitting TRBD1. The trim removed 0 bases at V and 6 bases at J, leaving 1 base unmatched. In germline, CDR1 is SGHRS, CDR2 YFSETQ. The CDR3 has 15 amino acids. The full variable domain, completed using reference TRBV5-1 and TRBJ1-6, is KAGVTQTPRYLIKTRGQQVTLSCSPISGHRSVSWYQQTPGQGLQFLFEYFSETQRNKGNFPGRFSGRQFSNSRSEMNVSTLELGDSALYLCASSLGDRVNSPLHFGNGTRLTVT.

CDR3: CASSLASWETQYF. For the CDR3, the DNA is TGTGCCAGCAGTTTAGCAAGTTGGGAGACCCAGTACTTC. This chain uses TRBV27 with TRBJ2-5; the D is unclear. Germline CDR1 is MNHEY and CDR2 is SMNVEV (reference sequence). Trimming removed 2 bases at V and 5 bases at J, with 9 bases between. The CDR3 has 13 amino acids.

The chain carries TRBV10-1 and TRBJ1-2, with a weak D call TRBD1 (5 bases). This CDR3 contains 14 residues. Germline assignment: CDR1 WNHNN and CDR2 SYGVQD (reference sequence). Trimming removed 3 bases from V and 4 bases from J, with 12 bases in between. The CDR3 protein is CASSDAGVPYGYTF. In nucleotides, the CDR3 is TGCGCCAGCAGTGACGCGGGGGTTCCCTATGGCTACACCTTC.